The source of this T cell receptor (beta chain) is a study of cytomegalovirus exposure and HLA in healthy donors. Primers included in the PCR were 60 Vbeta and 13 Jbeta primers. Measured with immunoSEQ multiplex PCR; TCRdb has only the in-frame clones, and not every one. This table holds around 190,000 clones, roughly 79% found once. The CDR3 runs to 15 residues. CDR1 SEHNR and CDR2 FQNEAQ come from the germline V gene (reference sequence). V trimming: 5 bases; J trimming: 3 bases; junction bases outside the gene matches: 7. The receptor was derived from a woman aged 18-30 years in good health and CMV-seronegative. The specimen was PBMCs. This chain links TRBV7-9 with TRBJ2-7; 10 bases match TRBD1. CDR3 amino acids: CASSAEGQGFYEQYF. In nucleotides, the CDR3 is TGTGCCAGCAGCGCCGAGGGACAGGGGTTCTACGAGCAGTACTTC.